This T cell receptor (beta chain) is drawn from a study of T cells in Graves' hyperthyroidism and ophthalmopathy. For the study at large: Blood from the periphery was taken at initial diagnosis, before any treatment.

RNA transcripts yielded amplified TCR beta CDR3 regions. A set of HTBI primers served as the primers for a first-round RT-PCR of the TCR CDR3. Each CDR3 protein is one row after TCRdb ran MiXCR on the multiplex PCR reads. The sample lists about 360,000 distinct CDR3 sequences; roughly 13% were seen once. This clonotype was seen many times. The CDR3 is 12 amino acids. The germline V and J ends were trimmed by 8 bases and 1 base, with 8 bases remaining between them. Germline CDR1 reads SGHVS; CDR2 reads FQNEAQ. The sequenced material came from blood. The chain couples TRBV7-8 to TRBJ2-5, with D perhaps matching TRBD2 (5 bases). This receptor was taken from a woman between 18 and 29 years old with Graves' hyperthyroidism. CDR3 DNA: TGTGCCAGCGGTGCGGGCCAAGAGACCCAGTACTTC. This translates into CASGAGQETQYF.